The 19 T cell receptor beta chains in this list originate from one sample, sequenced in a study of cytomegalovirus exposure and HLA in healthy donors. The table came from immunoSEQ multiplex PCR; TCRdb's copy has only in-frame clones and leaves some out. The sample lists tens of thousands of clones; more than 80% were seen once. The specimen sequenced was PBMCs. All receptors come from a woman younger than 30 in good health and CMV-seronegative.

The chain couples TRBV5-4 to TRBJ1-4; D may be TRBD1 (5 bases). Germline assignment: CDR1 SGHNT and CDR2 YYREEE (reference sequence). Trimming left V 4 bases short and J 6 bases short, with 19 bases between. This CDR3 comprises 16 residues. The CDR3 is CASSNRGRLLDEKLFF. The DNA for the CDR3 is TGTGCCAGCAGCAACCGGGGGAGACTACTGGATGAAAAACTGTTTTTT.

The DNA for the CDR3 is TGTGCCAGCAGATCGGAGGGACTACCCTCGGATGAGCAGTTCTTC. This encodes CASRSEGLPSDEQFF. This chain uses TRBV6-1 with TRBJ2-1; 7 bases align to TRBD2. The CDR3 covers 15 residues. Per germline, CDR1 MNHNS and CDR2 SASEGT. V lost 6 bases to trimming and J lost 8 bases; unmatched junction nucleotides: 13.

The chain has TRBV19 and TRBJ1-5; 11 bases fit TRBD1. Per germline, CDR1 LNHDA and CDR2 SQIVND (reference sequence). CDR3 length equals 14 residues. With V trimmed by 9 bases and J by 4 bases, 5 bases remained unmatched. The CDR3 protein is CASSRDRGNQPQHF. CDR3 coding DNA: TGTGCCAGCTCGCGGGACAGGGGGAATCAGCCCCAGCATTTT. Full variable domain (outside the CDR3, taken from reference TRBV19 and TRBJ1-5): DGGITQSPKYLFRKEGQNVTLSCEQNLNHDAMYWYRQDPGQGLRLIYYSQIVNDFQKGDIAEGYSVSREKKESFPLTVTSAQKNPTAFYLCASSRDRGNQPQHFGDGTRLSIL.

The V call is TRBV7-2, the J call TRBJ2-3; a possible D gene is TRBD1 (5 bases). Germline CDR1 and CDR2: SGHTA and FQGNSA. V was cut by 5 bases and J by 0 bases, with 12 bases left in between. There are 15 residues in the CDR3. The CDR3 loop reads CASSPWGRSTDTQYF. CDR3 DNA: TGTGCCAGCAGCCCCTGGGGCAGGAGCACAGATACGCAGTATTTT.

The chain is built from TRBV23-1 and TRBJ1-1; D gene ambiguous. TRBV23-1 is recorded as an ORF, its role being uncertain. V lost 3 bases and J 5 bases, leaving 13 bases between the germline ends. The CDR3 extends over 14 amino acids. This CDR3 reads CASSQRAVGTEAFF. Here the CDR3 DNA reads TGCGCCAGCAGTCAGAGGGCAGTAGGGACTGAAGCTTTCTTT.

The rearrangement uses TRBV5-8 and TRBJ1-3, with TRBD1 matching over 7 bases. Germline V gene lookup returns CDR1 SGHTS and CDR2 YDEGEE. CDR3 size: 16 residues. Unmatched junction bases numbered 7, after V lost 4 bases and J lost 0 bases. The CDR3 sequence is CASSPSGTASGNTIYF. CDR3 bases: TGTGCCAGCAGCCCCTCCGGGACAGCCTCTGGAAACACCATATATTTT.

V is TRBV6-4 and J is TRBJ2-3, with 10 bases identical to TRBD2. This CDR3 is built from 15 residues. The J segment lost 6 bases and the V segment lost 5 bases, leaving 8 bases of the junction unmatched. Germline CDR1 reads MRHNA; CDR2 reads SNTAGT. The CDR3 spells CASSPTLAGSDTQYF. The CDR3 DNA sequence: TGTGCCAGCAGTCCGACACTAGCGGGGTCTGATACGCAGTATTTT.

This sequence joins TRBV15 and TRBJ2-7; D is perhaps TRBD2 (5 bases). The CDR3 contains 14 residues. Germline values: CDR1 LNHNV, CDR2 YYDKDF (reference sequence). V was pared by 0 bases and J by 5 bases, with 11 bases between. The CDR3 sequence is CATSRDAAGNEQYF. The CDR3 DNA is TGTGCCACCAGCAGAGATGCGGCGGGTAACGAGCAGTACTTC. Variable domain in full (rest from reference TRBV15 and TRBJ2-7): DAMVIQNPRYQVTQFGKPVTLSCSQTLNHNVMYWYQQKSSQAPKLLFHYYDKDFNNEADTPDNFQSRRPNTSFCFLDIRSPGLGDTAMYLCATSRDAAGNEQYFGPGTRLTVT.

This clone was picked up a small number of times. V gene TRBV6-6 combines with J gene TRBJ2-1; TRBD2 is a possible D gene (7 bases). The CDR3 is made up of 15 amino acids. V was trimmed by 0 bases and J by 7 bases, leaving 13 bases between them. Germline CDR1 is MNHNY and CDR2 is SVGAGI (reference sequence). The CDR3 coding sequence is TGTGCCAGCAGTTACTCTTCGGAGGGGGGGAATGAGCAGTTCTTC. Protein product: CASSYSSEGGNEQFF.

This rearrangement joins TRBV12-5 to TRBJ1-1; D gene uncertain. This CDR3 has 12 residues. V was cut by 4 bases and J by 2 bases, with 5 bases left in between. Germline V CDR1 and CDR2: LGHNT, FRNRAP. The CDR3 sequence: CASGYSNTEAFF. The DNA for the CDR3 is TGTGCTAGTGGTTACAGTAACACTGAAGCTTTCTTT. Complete variable domain (other parts from reference TRBV12-5 and TRBJ1-1): DARVTQTPRHKVTEMGQEVTMRCQPILGHNTVFWYRQTMMQGLELLAYFRNRAPLDDSGMPKDRFSAEMPDATLATLKIQPSEPRDSAVYFCASGYSNTEAFFGQGTRLTVV.

V usage is TRBV18 and J usage is TRBJ1-3; D is unclear. The CDR3 contains 14 residues. The V end was cut by 3 bases, the J end by 2 bases, with 8 bases between. Germline V lookup: CDR1 KGHSH, CDR2 LQKENI. CDR3 nucleotide sequence: TGTGCCAGCTCACCTTCTGCAGCTGGAAACACCATATATTTT. This translates into CASSPSAAGNTIYF.

The rearrangement joins TRBV7-6 to TRBJ2-1, with D tentatively TRBD1 (5 bases). This CDR3 is built from 12 residues. Germline assignment: CDR1 SGHVS and CDR2 FNYEAQ. Trimming removed 1 base from V and 15 bases from J, with 13 bases in between. CDR3 DNA: TGTGCCAGCAGCTTAGAAGCAGGGCGGACGTTCTTC. Amino acid sequence: CASSLEAGRTFF.

The chain couples TRBV11-3 to TRBJ2-1, with a possible D match to TRBD2 (6 bases). Germline V lookup: CDR1 SGHNT, CDR2 YENEEA. CDR3 size: 16 residues. Trimming left V 2 bases short and J 0 bases short, with 11 bases between. CDR3: CASSLREALSYNEQFF. CDR3 bases: TGTGCCAGCAGCTTAAGGGAGGCTCTCTCCTACAATGAGCAGTTCTTC.

The chain combines TRBV19 with TRBJ2-2, with TRBD1 matching over 10 bases. CDR1 is LNHDA, CDR2 SQIVND, per germline (reference sequence). There are 14 residues in the CDR3. Trimming took 9 bases from V and 0 from J; bases not matched to a gene: 1. CDR3 sequence (DNA): TGTGCCAGCGGACAGGGGGCGAACACCGGGGAGCTGTTTTTT. This gives the protein CASGQGANTGELFF.

V is TRBV5-5 and J is TRBJ1-4; TRBD1 agrees at 7 bases. The CDR3 spans 14 residues. Per the germline V gene, CDR1 is SGHKS and CDR2 is YYEKEE (reference sequence). V shed 2 bases, J shed 6 bases, and the junction held 4 bases outside the gene matches. The CDR3 DNA reads as TGTGCCAGCAGCTTTCGGGACAGTTATGAAAAACTGTTTTTT. Translated, it gives CASSFRDSYEKLFF. Looking up the rest from reference TRBV5-5 and TRBJ1-4 gives the full variable domain: DAGVTQSPTHLIKTRGQQVTLRCSPISGHKSVSWYQQVLGQGPQFIFQYYEKEERGRGNFPDRFSARQFPNYSSELNVNALLLGDSALYLCASSFRDSYEKLFFGSGTQLSVL.

This chain joins TRBV7-2 and TRBJ1-2; no reliable D call. Looked up from germline, CDR1 is SGHTA and CDR2 is FQGNSA. Trimming shortened V by 1 base and J by 0 bases, and 9 bases separated the two germline ends. The CDR3 spans 15 residues. CDR3: CASSLVRVANYGYTF. For the CDR3, the DNA is TGTGCCAGCAGCTTAGTCCGGGTAGCTAACTATGGCTACACCTTC. Full variable domain (missing parts from reference TRBV7-2 and TRBJ1-2): GAGVSQSPSNKVTEKGKDVELRCDPISGHTALYWYRQSLGQGLEFLIYFQGNSAPDKSGLPSDRFSAERTGGSVSTLTIQRTQQEDSAVYLCASSLVRVANYGYTFGSGTRLTVV.

This chain connects TRBV7-8 to TRBJ2-2; maybe TRBD1 (6 bases). V lost 5 bases, J lost 0 bases, and 13 bases lay in between. This CDR3 has 16 residues. Per germline, CDR1 SGHVS and CDR2 FQNEAQ. The CDR3 spells CASSILGHTNTGELFF. The DNA for the CDR3 is TGTGCCAGCAGCATCCTGGGACATACGAACACCGGGGAGCTGTTTTTT. The whole variable domain, remainder taken from reference TRBV7-8 and TRBJ2-2, is GAGVSQSPRYKVAKRGQDVALRCDPISGHVSLFWYQQALGQGPEFLTYFQNEAQLDKSGLPSDRFFAERPEGSVSTLKIQRTQQEDSAVYLCASSILGHTNTGELFFGEGSRLTVL.

The genes are TRBV29-1 and TRBJ1-2; D is possibly TRBD1 (6 bases). This CDR3 region has 14 residues. V gave up 4 bases and J gave up 7 bases, with 19 bases separating them. CDR1 and CDR2 from the germline V gene are SQVTM and ANQGSEA. The CDR3 is CSVVGADSIRGYTF. The CDR3 region has the DNA TGCAGCGTTGTGGGGGCAGATTCAATTCGTGGCTACACCTTC. Full variable domain (remainder filled in from reference TRBV29-1 and TRBJ1-2): SAVISQKPSRDICQRGTSLTIQCQVDSQVTMMFWYRQQPGQSLTLIATANQGSEATYESGFVIDKFPISRPNLTFSTLTVSNMSPEDSSIYLCSVVGADSIRGYTFGSGTRLTVV.

This chain connects TRBV6-5 to TRBJ1-1; 7 bases match TRBD1. The ends lost 8 bases at V and 7 bases at J; junction bases unmatched: 7. Germline CDR1 is MNHEY and CDR2 is SVGAGI. This CDR3 spans 12 amino acids. CDR3 nucleotides: TGTGCCAGCTCAGGGGGGATTGGTGAAGCTTTCTTT. Its translation: CASSGGIGEAFF.